One and the same sample provided the 20 T cell receptor beta chains below, sequenced in a study of cytomegalovirus exposure and HLA in healthy donors. The PCR ran on 60 Vbeta and 13 Jbeta primers. Sequenced by immunoSEQ multiplex PCR; TCRdb stores in-frame clones only, minus some. This table holds some 150,000 clones, about three quarters found once. Sequenced: PBMCs. The origin of the receptors is a female donor in good health and CMV-seropositive.

The chain is built from TRBV28 and TRBJ2-2, with 11 nucleotides matching TRBD1. Trimming removed 5 bases from V and 6 bases from J; junction bases left unmatched: 5. The CDR3 runs 15 residues. Per germline, CDR1 MDHEN and CDR2 SYDVKM. The CDR3 DNA reads as TGTGCCAGCAGTCCCTCGGGACAGGGGGCCGGGGAGCTGTTTTTT. It yields the protein CASSPSGQGAGELFF.

The chain combines TRBV27 with TRBJ1-2, with 7 bases lining up with TRBD1. CDR3 length: 12 residues. V was pared by 4 bases and J by 5 bases, with 1 base of the junction left unmatched. Germline V CDR1 and CDR2: MNHEY, SMNVEV (reference sequence). The CDR3 is CASSSTGYGYTF. In DNA, the CDR3 is TGTGCCAGCAGTTCGACAGGGTATGGCTACACCTTC.

The chain carries TRBV28 and TRBJ2-3, with D unclear. The CDR3 consists of 11 residues. Germline V gene data show CDR1 as MDHEN and CDR2 as SYDVKM. V was shortened by 5 bases and J by 6 bases, with 6 bases between the two germline ends. The CDR3 DNA follows: TGTGCCAGCAGTCCCTTGGATACGCAGTATTTT. Translated: CASSPLDTQYF.

This clone was seen a handful of times. The chain uses TRBV5-1 and TRBJ2-2, with a weak D call TRBD1 (6 bases). This CDR3 region has 14 residues. CDR1 and CDR2 from the germline V gene are SGHRS and YFSETQ. Trimming left V 4 bases short and J 2 bases short, with 9 bases between. The CDR3: CASSGGANTGELFF. As DNA, the CDR3 is TGCGCCAGCAGCGGGGGCGCTAACACCGGGGAGCTGTTTTTT.

The chain recombines TRBV28 with TRBJ2-7, with 9 bases that match TRBD1. J was trimmed by 1 base and V by 10 bases; bases with no gene match: 11. This CDR3 spans 15 amino acids. CDR1 MDHEN and CDR2 SYDVKM come from the germline V gene. CDR3 nucleotide sequence: TGTGCCACCATGGGATTGGGACAGGGTTCCTACGAGCAGTACTTC. Amino acids: CATMGLGQGSYEQYF.

This sequence joins TRBV5-1 and TRBJ1-4, with 8 bases fitting TRBD1. With 4 bases clipped from V and 4 bases from J, the junction kept 6 bases outside the gene matches. Germline CDR1 SGHRS, CDR2 YFSETQ. This CDR3 comprises 15 residues. The CDR3 is CASSERGQGNEKLFF. The CDR3 nucleotides read TGCGCCAGCAGCGAGCGCGGACAGGGTAATGAAAAACTGTTTTTT.

The chain has TRBV5-4 and TRBJ2-5, with 7 nucleotides matching TRBD2. Germline V lookup: CDR1 SGHNT, CDR2 YYREEE (reference sequence). The ends lost 4 bases at V and 5 bases at J; junction bases unmatched: 8. The CDR3 runs 14 residues. The CDR3 nucleotides are TGTGCCAGCAGCAACGGGGGGTCCCAGGAGACCCAGTACTTC. Residues: CASSNGGSQETQYF.

This rearrangement joins TRBV30 to TRBJ1-5, with TRBD1 matching 8 bases. CDR1 and CDR2 from the germline V gene are GTSNPN and SVGIG (reference sequence). The CDR3 is 18 amino acids. V was pared by 0 bases and J by 3 bases, with 13 bases of the junction left unmatched. The CDR3 loop reads CAWSVPRTYRGFNQPQHF. Written as DNA, the CDR3 is TGTGCCTGGAGTGTCCCCCGGACTTACAGGGGGTTCAATCAGCCCCAGCATTTT.

The gene calls are TRBV2 and TRBJ1-1, with D unresolved. V was clipped by 3 bases and J by 1 base, with 6 bases between them. This CDR3 contains 13 residues. Germline CDR1 is SNHLY and CDR2 is FYNNEI. The CDR3 here is CASSEAGNTEAFF. CDR3 bases: TGTGCCAGCAGTGAGGCGGGGAACACTGAAGCTTTCTTT.

This chain connects TRBV11-3 to TRBJ2-5; TRBD1 is a possible D gene (5 bases). The J call is in doubt because the DNA end fits TRBJ2-7 better. The CDR3 runs 13 residues. Germline CDR1 reads SGHNT; CDR2 reads YENEEA. CDR3 in amino acids: CASSLVWGSEQYF. In DNA, the CDR3 is TGTGCCAGCAGCTTAGTTTGGGGCTCCGAGCAGTACTTC.

CDR3 region: CASSPELGGYEQFF. For the CDR3, the DNA is TGTGCCAGCAGCCCAGAGTTGGGGGGTTATGAGCAGTTCTTC. This chain connects TRBV9 to TRBJ2-1; possibly TRBD2 for D (6 bases). In germline, CDR1 is SGDLS, CDR2 YYNGEE. Trimming pared 4 bases from V and 8 bases from J, leaving 16 bases between. The CDR3 loop spans 14 amino acids.

CDR3 region: CASTNGGGTTGELFF. Written as DNA, the CDR3 is TGTGCCAGTACCAATGGCGGGGGAACTACCGGGGAGCTGTTTTTT. The rearrangement links TRBV28 to TRBJ2-2, with 7 bases matching TRBD2. CDR3 length equals 15 residues. With 9 bases clipped from V and 5 bases from J, the junction kept 12 bases outside the gene matches. CDR1 is MDHEN, CDR2 SYDVKM, per germline.

This clone turned up a few times. This chain links TRBV5-5 with TRBJ2-1; D remains unclear. The V end lost 3 bases, the J end lost 4 bases, and 8 bases lay between the germline ends. CDR3 length: 13 residues. Germline CDR1 SGHKS, CDR2 YYEKEE (reference sequence). CDR3 in amino acids: CASSSTDYNEQFF. The CDR3 coding sequence is TGTGCCAGCAGCTCCACAGATTACAATGAGCAGTTCTTC.

The gene calls are TRBV4-1 and TRBJ1-2; D ambiguous. V shed 4 bases and J shed 1 base, with 7 bases lying between them. The CDR3 contains 13 residues. The germline V gene has CDR1 MGHRA and CDR2 YSYEKL. Written as DNA, the CDR3 is TGCGCCAGCAGCCTAGCGGGTAACTATGGCTACACCTTC. Translated, it gives CASSLAGNYGYTF.

The V call is TRBV12-5, the J call TRBJ2-3; maybe TRBD2 (5 bases). The V and J ends lost 0 bases and 8 bases respectively, with 12 bases between them. The CDR3 has 14 residues. Per germline, CDR1 LGHNT and CDR2 FRNRAP. The CDR3 coding sequence is TGTGCTAGTGGTTTGGTGGCCGGAGGTCGTACGCAGTATTTT. It encodes CASGLVAGGRTQYF.

The V and J genes are TRBV6-1 and TRBJ1-1; D unclear. Germline lookup yields CDR1 MNHNS and CDR2 SASEGT. The CDR3 length is 14 residues. The V end lost 3 bases, the J end lost 2 bases, and 10 bases lay between the germline ends. CDR3 bases: TGTGCCAGCAGTGAGGTCGGGTTCAACACTGAAGCTTTCTTT. Translation: CASSEVGFNTEAFF.

The chain links TRBV19 to TRBJ1-2; D is ambiguous. The germline gives CDR1 LNHDA, CDR2 SQIVND (reference sequence). The V and J ends lost 5 bases and 3 bases respectively, with 16 bases between them. The CDR3 loop spans 15 amino acids. CDR3 in DNA: TGTGCCAGTAGTCCCCGAACGGCTCGGGACTATGGCTACACCTTC. This sequence encodes CASSPRTARDYGYTF. Supplemented by reference TRBV19 and TRBJ1-2, the full variable domain reads DGGITQSPKYLFRKEGQNVTLSCEQNLNHDAMYWYRQDPGQGLRLIYYSQIVNDFQKGDIAEGYSVSREKKESFPLTVTSAQKNPTAFYLCASSPRTARDYGYTFGSGTRLTVV.

This sequence joins TRBV19 and TRBJ2-7; 7 bases align to TRBD1. From germline, CDR1 is LNHDA and CDR2 SQIVND (reference sequence). J was trimmed by 3 bases and V by 1 base; bases with no gene match: 9. The CDR3 has 16 residues. CDR3 sequence: CASSIVLGTEYYEQYF. CDR3 DNA: TGTGCCAGTAGTATAGTTTTGGGGACAGAGTACTACGAGCAGTACTTC.

The rearrangement uses TRBV7-9 and TRBJ2-3; TRBD1 is a possible D gene (6 bases). The CDR3 contains 13 residues. CDR1 is SEHNR and CDR2 is FQNEAQ in the germline V gene (reference sequence). Trimming removed 3 bases from V and 5 bases from J, with 9 bases in between. The DNA of the CDR3 is TGTGCCAGCAGCTTGGGGGCGGGAGATACGCAGTATTTT. Translation: CASSLGAGDTQYF.

The rearrangement joins TRBV7-3 to TRBJ2-7; 10 bases are shared with TRBD2. This CDR3 is built from 13 residues. V lost 5 bases and J lost 5; bases outside the gene matches: 3. In germline, CDR1 is SGHTA, CDR2 FQGTGA. CDR3 protein: CASSLAGADEQYF. CDR3 sequence (DNA): TGTGCCAGCAGCCTAGCGGGGGCCGACGAGCAGTACTTC.